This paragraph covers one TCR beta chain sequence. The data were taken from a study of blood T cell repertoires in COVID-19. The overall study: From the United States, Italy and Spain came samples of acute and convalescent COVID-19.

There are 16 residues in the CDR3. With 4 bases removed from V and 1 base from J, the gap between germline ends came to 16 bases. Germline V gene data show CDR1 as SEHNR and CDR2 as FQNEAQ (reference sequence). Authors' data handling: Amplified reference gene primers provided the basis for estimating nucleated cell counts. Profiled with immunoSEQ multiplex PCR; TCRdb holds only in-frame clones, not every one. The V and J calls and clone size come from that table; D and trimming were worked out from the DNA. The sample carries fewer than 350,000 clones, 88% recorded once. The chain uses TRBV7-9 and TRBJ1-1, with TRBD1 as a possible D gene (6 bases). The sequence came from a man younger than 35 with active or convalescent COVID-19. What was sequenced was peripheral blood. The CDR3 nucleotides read TGTGCCAGCAGCTCCCCCCTAGGACAGACGAACACTGAAGCTTTCTTT. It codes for CASSSPLGQTNTEAFF. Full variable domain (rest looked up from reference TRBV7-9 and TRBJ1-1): DTGVSQNPRHKITKRGQNVTFRCDPISEHNRLYWYRQTLGQGPEFLTYFQNEAQLEKSRLLSDRFSAERPKGSFSTLEIQRTEQGDSAMYLCASSSPLGQTNTEAFFGQGTRLTVV.